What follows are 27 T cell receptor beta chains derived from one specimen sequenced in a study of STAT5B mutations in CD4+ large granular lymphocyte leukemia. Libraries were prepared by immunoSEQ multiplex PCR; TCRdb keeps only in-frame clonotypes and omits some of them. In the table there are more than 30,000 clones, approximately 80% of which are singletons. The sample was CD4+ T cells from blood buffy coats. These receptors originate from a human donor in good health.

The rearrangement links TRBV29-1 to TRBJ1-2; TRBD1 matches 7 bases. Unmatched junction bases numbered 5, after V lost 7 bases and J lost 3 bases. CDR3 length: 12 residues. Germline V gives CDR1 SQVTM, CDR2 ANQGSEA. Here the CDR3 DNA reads TGCAGCGATACAGGGGTTTACTATGGCTACACCTTC. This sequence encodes CSDTGVYYGYTF.

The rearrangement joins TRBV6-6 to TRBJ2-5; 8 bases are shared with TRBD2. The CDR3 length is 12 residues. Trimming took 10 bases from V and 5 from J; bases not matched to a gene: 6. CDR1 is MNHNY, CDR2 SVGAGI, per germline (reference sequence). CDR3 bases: TGTGCCACAGCACGGGAGGGGGAGACCCAGTACTTC. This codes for CATAREGETQYF.

The CDR3 DNA is TGTGCCATCAGCGCGGGGACAGGGCAAGAGACCCAGTACTTC. Translation: CAISAGTGQETQYF. The V and J genes are TRBV10-3 and TRBJ2-5; 9 nucleotides match TRBD1. This CDR3 comprises 14 residues. Germline V gene sequence: CDR1 ENHRY, CDR2 SYGVKD. The junction had 4 bases not matched to a gene; V was cut back by 6 bases and J by 2 bases.

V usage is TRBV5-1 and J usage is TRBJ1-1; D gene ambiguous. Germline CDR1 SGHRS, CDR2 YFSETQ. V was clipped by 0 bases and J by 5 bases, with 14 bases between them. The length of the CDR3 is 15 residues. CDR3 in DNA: TGCGCCAGCAGCTTGGAGGGCGCCGGGAGGACTGAAGCTTTCTTT. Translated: CASSLEGAGRTEAFF.

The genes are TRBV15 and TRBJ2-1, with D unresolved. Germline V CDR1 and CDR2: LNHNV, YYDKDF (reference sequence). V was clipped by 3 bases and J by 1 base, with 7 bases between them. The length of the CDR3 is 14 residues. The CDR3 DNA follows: TGTGCCACCAGCAGTCTAGAGTCCTACAATGAGCAGTTCTTC. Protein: CATSSLESYNEQFF.

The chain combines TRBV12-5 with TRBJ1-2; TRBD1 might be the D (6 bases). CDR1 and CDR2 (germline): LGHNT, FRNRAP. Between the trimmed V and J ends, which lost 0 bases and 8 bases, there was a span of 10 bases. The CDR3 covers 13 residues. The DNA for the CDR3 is TGTGCTAGTGGTTTGGTACAGGGTGACGGCTACACCTTC. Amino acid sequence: CASGLVQGDGYTF. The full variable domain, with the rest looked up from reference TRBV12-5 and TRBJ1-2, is DARVTQTPRHKVTEMGQEVTMRCQPILGHNTVFWYRQTMMQGLELLAYFRNRAPLDDSGMPKDRFSAEMPDATLATLKIQPSEPRDSAVYFCASGLVQGDGYTFGSGTRLTVV.

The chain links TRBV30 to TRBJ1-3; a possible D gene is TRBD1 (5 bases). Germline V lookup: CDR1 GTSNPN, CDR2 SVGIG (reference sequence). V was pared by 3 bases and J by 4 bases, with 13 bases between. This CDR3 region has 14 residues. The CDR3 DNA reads TGTGCCTGGAGCGGAAGGGGTGCAGGAAACACCATATATTTT. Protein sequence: CAWSGRGAGNTIYF. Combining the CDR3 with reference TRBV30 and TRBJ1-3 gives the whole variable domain SQTIHQWPATLVQPVGSPLSLECTVEGTSNPNLYWYRQAAGRGLQLLFYSVGIGQISSEVPQNLSASRPQDRQFILSSKKLLLSDSGFYLCAWSGRGAGNTIYFGEGSWLTVV.

CDR3 in amino acids: CASGREDNPSSYNEQFF. CDR3 sequence (DNA): TGTGCTAGTGGCCGGGAGGACAACCCGAGCTCCTACAATGAGCAGTTCTTC. The chain is built from TRBV12-5 and TRBJ2-1; 7 nucleotides align to TRBD2. J was trimmed by 0 bases and V by 6 bases; bases with no gene match: 11. The CDR3 is made up of 17 amino acids. The germline gives CDR1 LGHNT, CDR2 FRNRAP.

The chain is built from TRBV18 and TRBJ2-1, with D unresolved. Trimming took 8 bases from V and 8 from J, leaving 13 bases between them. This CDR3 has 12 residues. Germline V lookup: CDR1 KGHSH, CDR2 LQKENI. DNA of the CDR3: TGTGCCAGCCGAACGGCAAGGGATGAGCAGTTCTTC. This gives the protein CASRTARDEQFF.

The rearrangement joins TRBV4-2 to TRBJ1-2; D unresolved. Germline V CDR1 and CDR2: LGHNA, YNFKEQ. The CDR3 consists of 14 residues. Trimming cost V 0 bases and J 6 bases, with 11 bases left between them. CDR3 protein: CASSQEVRANGYTF. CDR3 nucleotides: TGTGCCAGCAGCCAAGAAGTAAGGGCAAATGGCTACACCTTC.

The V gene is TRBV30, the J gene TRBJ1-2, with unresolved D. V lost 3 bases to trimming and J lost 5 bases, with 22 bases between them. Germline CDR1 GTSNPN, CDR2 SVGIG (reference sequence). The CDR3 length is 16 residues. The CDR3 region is CAWSYGGSSVKYGYTF. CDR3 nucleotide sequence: TGTGCCTGGAGCTACGGAGGGTCTTCCGTTAAATATGGCTACACCTTC.

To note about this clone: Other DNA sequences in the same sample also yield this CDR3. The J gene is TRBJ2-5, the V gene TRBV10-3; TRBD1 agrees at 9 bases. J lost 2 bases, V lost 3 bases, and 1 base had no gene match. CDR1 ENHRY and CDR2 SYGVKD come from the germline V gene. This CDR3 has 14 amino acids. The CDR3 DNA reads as TGTGCCATCAGTGAAGGGACAGGGCAAGAGACCCAGTACTTC. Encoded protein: CAISEGTGQETQYF.

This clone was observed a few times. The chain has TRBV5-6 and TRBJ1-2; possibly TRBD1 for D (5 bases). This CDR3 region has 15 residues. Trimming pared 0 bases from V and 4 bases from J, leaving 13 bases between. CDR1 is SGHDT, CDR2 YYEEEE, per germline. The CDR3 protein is CASSLGRAFFYGYTF. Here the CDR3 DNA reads TGTGCCAGCAGCTTGGGCAGGGCCTTTTTCTATGGCTACACCTTC.

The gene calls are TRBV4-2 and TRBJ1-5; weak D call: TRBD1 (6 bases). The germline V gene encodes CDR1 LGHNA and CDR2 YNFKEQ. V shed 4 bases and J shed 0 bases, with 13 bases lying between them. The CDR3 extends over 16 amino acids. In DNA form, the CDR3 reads TGTGCCAGCAGCCGAGAAGGGGGGAATAGCAATCAGCCCCAGCATTTT. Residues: CASSREGGNSNQPQHF.

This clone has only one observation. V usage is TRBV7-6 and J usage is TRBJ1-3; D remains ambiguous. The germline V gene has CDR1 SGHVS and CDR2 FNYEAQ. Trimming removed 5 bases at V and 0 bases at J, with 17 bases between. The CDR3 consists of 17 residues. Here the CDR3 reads CASSPISQAFSGNTIYF. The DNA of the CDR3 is TGTGCCAGCAGCCCAATCTCTCAGGCTTTCTCTGGAAACACCATATATTTT.

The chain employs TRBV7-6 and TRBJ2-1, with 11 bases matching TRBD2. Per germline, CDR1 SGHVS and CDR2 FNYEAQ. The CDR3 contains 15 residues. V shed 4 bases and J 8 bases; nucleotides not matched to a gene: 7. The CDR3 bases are TGTGCCAGCAGCTCAGTAGCGGGGGGGCACGATGAGCAGTTCTTC. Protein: CASSSVAGGHDEQFF.

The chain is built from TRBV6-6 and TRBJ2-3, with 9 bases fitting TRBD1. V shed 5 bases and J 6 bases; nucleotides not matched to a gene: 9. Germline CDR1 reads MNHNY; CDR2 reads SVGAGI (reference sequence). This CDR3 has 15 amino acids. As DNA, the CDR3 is TGTGCCAGCAGTGGATGGGACAGGGTGTCGGATACGCAGTATTTT. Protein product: CASSGWDRVSDTQYF.

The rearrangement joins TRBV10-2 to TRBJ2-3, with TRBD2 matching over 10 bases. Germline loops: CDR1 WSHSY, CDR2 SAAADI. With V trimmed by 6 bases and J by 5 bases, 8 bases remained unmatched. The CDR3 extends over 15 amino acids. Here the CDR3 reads CASRPSGSLGDTQYF. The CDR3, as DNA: TGCGCCAGCAGACCTAGCGGGAGCTTAGGAGATACGCAGTATTTT.

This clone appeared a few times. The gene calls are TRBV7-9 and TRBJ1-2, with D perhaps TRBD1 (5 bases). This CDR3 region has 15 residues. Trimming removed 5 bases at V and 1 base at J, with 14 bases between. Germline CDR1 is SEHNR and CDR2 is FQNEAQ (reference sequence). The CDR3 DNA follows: TGTGCCAGCAGCCGAGACAGAGATCATAACTATGGCTACACCTTC. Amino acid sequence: CASSRDRDHNYGYTF. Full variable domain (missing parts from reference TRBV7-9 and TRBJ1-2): DTGVSQNPRHKITKRGQNVTFRCDPISEHNRLYWYRQTLGQGPEFLTYFQNEAQLEKSRLLSDRFSAERPKGSFSTLEIQRTEQGDSAMYLCASSRDRDHNYGYTFGSGTRLTVV.

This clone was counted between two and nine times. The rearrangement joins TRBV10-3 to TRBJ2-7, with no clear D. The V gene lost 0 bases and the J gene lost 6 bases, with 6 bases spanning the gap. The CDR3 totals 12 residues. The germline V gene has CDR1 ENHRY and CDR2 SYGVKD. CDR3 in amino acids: CAISESTGEQYF. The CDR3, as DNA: TGTGCCATCAGTGAGTCGACCGGCGAGCAGTACTTC.

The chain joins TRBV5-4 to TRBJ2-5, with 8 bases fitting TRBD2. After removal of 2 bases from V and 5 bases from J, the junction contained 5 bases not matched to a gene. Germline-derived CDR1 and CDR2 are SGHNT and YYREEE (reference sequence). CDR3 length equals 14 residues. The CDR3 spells CASSLQTSEETQYF. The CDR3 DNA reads TGTGCCAGCAGCTTACAGACTAGCGAGGAGACCCAGTACTTC. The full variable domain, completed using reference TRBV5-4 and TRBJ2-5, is ETGVTQSPTHLIKTRGQQVTLRCSSQSGHNTVSWYQQALGQGPQFIFQYYREEENGRGNFPPRFSGLQFPNYSSELNVNALELDDSALYLCASSLQTSEETQYFGPGTRLLVL.

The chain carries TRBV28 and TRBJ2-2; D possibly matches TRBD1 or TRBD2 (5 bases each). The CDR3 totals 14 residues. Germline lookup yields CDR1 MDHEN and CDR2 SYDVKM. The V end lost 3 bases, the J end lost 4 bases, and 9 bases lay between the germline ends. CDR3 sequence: CASSLRGTTGELFF. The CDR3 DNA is TGTGCCAGCAGTTTGAGGGGCACCACCGGGGAGCTGTTTTTT.

The CDR3 bases are TGTGCCAGTAGTTCATCGAATAGCAATCAGCCCCAGCATTTT. Protein sequence: CASSSSNSNQPQHF. The V call is TRBV19, the J call TRBJ1-5, with D unresolved. The CDR3 has 14 residues. CDR1 is LNHDA and CDR2 is SQIVND in the germline V gene (reference sequence). V lost 5 bases to trimming and J lost 0 bases, with 8 bases between them. Variable domain in full (rest from reference TRBV19 and TRBJ1-5): DGGITQSPKYLFRKEGQNVTLSCEQNLNHDAMYWYRQDPGQGLRLIYYSQIVNDFQKGDIAEGYSVSREKKESFPLTVTSAQKNPTAFYLCASSSSNSNQPQHFGDGTRLSIL.

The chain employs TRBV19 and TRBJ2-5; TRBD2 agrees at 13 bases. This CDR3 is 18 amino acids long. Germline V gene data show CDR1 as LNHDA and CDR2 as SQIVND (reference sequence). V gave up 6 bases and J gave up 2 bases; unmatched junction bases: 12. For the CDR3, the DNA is TGTGCCAGTAGCACTACCCGTCGGACTAGCGGGAGTCAAGAGACCCAGTACTTC. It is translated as CASSTTRRTSGSQETQYF. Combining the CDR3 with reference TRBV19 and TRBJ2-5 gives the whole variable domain DGGITQSPKYLFRKEGQNVTLSCEQNLNHDAMYWYRQDPGQGLRLIYYSQIVNDFQKGDIAEGYSVSREKKESFPLTVTSAQKNPTAFYLCASSTTRRTSGSQETQYFGPGTRLLVL.

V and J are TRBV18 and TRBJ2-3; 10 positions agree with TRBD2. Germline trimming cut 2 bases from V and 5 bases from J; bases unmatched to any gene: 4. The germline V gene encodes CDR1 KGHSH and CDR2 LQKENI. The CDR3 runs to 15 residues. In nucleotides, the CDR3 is TGTGCCAGCTCACCAGTGCAGCGGGGGGGAGATACGCAGTATTTT. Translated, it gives CASSPVQRGGDTQYF.

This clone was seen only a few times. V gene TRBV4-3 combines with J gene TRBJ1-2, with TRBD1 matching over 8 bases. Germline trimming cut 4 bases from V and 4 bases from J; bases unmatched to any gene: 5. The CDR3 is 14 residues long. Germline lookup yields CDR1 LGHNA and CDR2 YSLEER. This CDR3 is CASSPGQGLYGYTF. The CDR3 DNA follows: TGCGCCAGCAGCCCTGGACAGGGCCTCTATGGCTACACCTTC.

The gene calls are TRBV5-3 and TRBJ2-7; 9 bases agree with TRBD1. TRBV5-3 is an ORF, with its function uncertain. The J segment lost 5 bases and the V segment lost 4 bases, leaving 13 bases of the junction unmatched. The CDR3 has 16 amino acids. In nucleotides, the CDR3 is TGTGCCAGAAGCCTCCCGGGACAGGGACTATTCAACGAGCAGTACTTC. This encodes CARSLPGQGLFNEQYF.